This record covers a single TCR beta chain. Its antigen is still unknown. There are no base qualities to consult, and no much larger clone falls within one base. These data belong to a study of OX40 agonist ivuxolimab in advanced cancers. Context from the whole study: Ivuxolimab, which targeted the costimulatory receptor OX40 (CD134), was an agonistic, fully human IgG2 monoclonal antibody. Intravenous ivuxolimab was administered to patients every 2 weeks at six dose levels: 0.01, 0.1, 0.3, 1.5, 3 and 10 mg/kg. Of the approximately 50 patients in dose escalation, some 20 had hepatocellular carcinoma, some 15 had melanoma, 9 had renal cell carcinoma and 9 had head and neck cancer. A male proportion of 70% to 90% and a mean age of approximately 55 years, ranging from 23 to 79, were recorded for the dose-escalation cohort. Prior anti-PD-1, anti-PD-L1 or anti-CTLA-4 therapy was permitted, and about 40% of dose-escalation patients had received checkpoint inhibitors. Three dose-escalation patients achieved partial responses, one with hepatocellular carcinoma and two with cutaneous melanoma. Peripheral TCRbeta sequencing was intended to test whether TCR sequence diversity was altered and clonal T-cell expansion was caused by ivuxolimab. The paper reports the monotherapy dose-escalation portion (N = 52 patients) of the phase I ivuxolimab trial. The study at large found these results: In the 0.1-3.0 mg/kg groups, partial responders had among the lowest normalized peripheral clonal expansion, particularly in CD8+ T cells. Low levels of normalized T-cell clonal expansion were also seen in some patients who did not respond. At doses of 0.1 to 3.0 mg/kg, clonal expansion of both CD4+ and CD8+ T cells in blood was seen between baseline and week 6. On average, CD8+ T cells showed more expanded clones than CD4+ T cells after ivuxolimab. The antigen specificity of the clonally expanded peripheral T cells was not determined.

Genomic DNA was isolated from the sorted cells so that the TCRbeta CDR3 region could be sequenced. The immunoSEQ Assay was used for sequencing of TCRbeta CDR3 regions. What TCRdb holds here is the immuneACCESS table cut down to in-frame rearrangements. Part of the clones is not present; checked against another copy, under half of the missing clones reflect an unresolved V gene, and the others are unexplained. The sample table holds 56,000 or so clones, of which around four fifths were seen once. Jointly, the top ten make up around 3.9% of the sample. The CDR1 and CDR2 encoded by the germline V gene are MNHNS and SASEGT. The germline ends are 11 bases apart after V is trimmed by 8 bases and J by 3 bases. The CDR3 contains 12 residues, cysteine and phenylalanine counted. The retained sequence is limited to the CDR3, 36 bases, with the frame set at the first base. The trial excluded patients who had a history of autoimmune disease or were on systemic immunosuppression. In every dose cohort, peripheral blood was drawn for TCR sequencing at baseline, cycle 4 day 1, and cycle 7 day 1. The samples were taken from a phase I, first-in-human, multicenter, open-label dose-escalation trial of ivuxolimab. Adults with locally advanced or metastatic head and neck squamous cell, hepatocellular, melanoma or renal cell carcinoma were enrolled in the trial. Before TCR sequencing, CD4+ T cells and CD8+ T cells were sorted from peripheral blood as separate populations.

This material consisted of CD4+ or CD8+ T cells sorted from blood, taken in a trial of the OX40 agonist ivuxolimab. This clonotype originated in an adult with an advanced solid tumor such as melanoma, head and neck, liver or kidney cancer. Recombination joined TRBV6-1 with TRBJ2-7, with no reliable assignment of the D segment. The CDR3 corresponds to CASRGSLYEQYF. The DNA is as follows: TGTGCCAGCCGAGGCAGTCTCTACGAGCAGTACTTC.